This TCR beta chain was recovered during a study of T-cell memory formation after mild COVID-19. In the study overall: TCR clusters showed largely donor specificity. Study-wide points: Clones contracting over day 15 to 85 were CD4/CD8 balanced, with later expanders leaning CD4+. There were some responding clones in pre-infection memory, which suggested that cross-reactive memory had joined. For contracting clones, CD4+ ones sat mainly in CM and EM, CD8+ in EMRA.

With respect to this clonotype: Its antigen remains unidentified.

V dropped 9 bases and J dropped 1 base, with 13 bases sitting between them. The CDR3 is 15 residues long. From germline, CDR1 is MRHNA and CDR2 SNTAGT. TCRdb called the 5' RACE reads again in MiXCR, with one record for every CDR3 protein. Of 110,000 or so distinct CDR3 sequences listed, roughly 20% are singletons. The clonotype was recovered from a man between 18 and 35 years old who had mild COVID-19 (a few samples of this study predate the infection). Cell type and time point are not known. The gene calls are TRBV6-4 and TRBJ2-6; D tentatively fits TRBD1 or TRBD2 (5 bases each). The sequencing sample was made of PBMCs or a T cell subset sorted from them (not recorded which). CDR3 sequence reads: CARGDVRSGANVLTF. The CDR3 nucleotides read TGTGCCAGGGGGGACGTGCGATCTGGGGCCAACGTCCTGACTTTC.